One and the same sample provided the 20 T cell receptor beta chains below, sequenced in a study of T cells after somatic rescue of genetic block. TCRdb's table, derived via immunoSEQ multiplex PCR, lists solely in-frame clones and lacks some. Of 10,000 to 15,000 clones listed, 65% to 75% are singletons. The sample was peripheral blood mononuclear cells (PBMCs). These receptors all come from a boy aged 10-17 years.

The chain couples TRBV25-1 to TRBJ1-5, with TRBD1 as a possible D gene (5 bases). The ends were cut back, 6 bases at V and 4 bases at J, with 25 bases in the middle. Germline CDR1 and CDR2: MGHDK and SYGVNS. The CDR3 has 18 residues. The CDR3 loop reads CASRHKKGDTTPNQPQHF. DNA of the CDR3: TGTGCCAGCAGACACAAAAAAGGGGATACGACTCCGAATCAGCCCCAGCATTTT. Supplemented by reference TRBV25-1 and TRBJ1-5, the full variable domain reads EADIYQTPRYLVIGTGKKITLECSQTMGHDKMYWYQQDPGMELHLIHYSYGVNSTEKGDLSSESTVSRIRTEHFPLTLESARPSHTSQYLCASRHKKGDTTPNQPQHFGDGTRLSIL.

The gene calls are TRBV4-1 and TRBJ2-4; D perhaps matches TRBD2 (6 bases). Germline V gene lookup returns CDR1 MGHRA and CDR2 YSYEKL. The germline V and J ends were trimmed by 0 bases and 1 base, with 19 bases remaining between them. CDR3 length equals 19 residues. The CDR3 region has the DNA TGCGCCAGCAGCCAAGATTACAGCGGGTCCCCCGTTGCCAAAAACATTCAGTACTTC. This codes for CASSQDYSGSPVAKNIQYF.

V is TRBV6-6 and J is TRBJ1-6; D remains unclear. With 4 bases removed from V and 6 bases from J, the gap between germline ends came to 13 bases. The V gene's germline CDR1 is MNHNY and CDR2 SVGAGI (reference sequence). This CDR3 spans 15 amino acids. This chain's CDR3 is CASSWTLVPNSPLHF. As DNA, the CDR3 is TGTGCCAGCAGTTGGACTCTTGTTCCTAATTCACCCCTCCACTTT.

The V gene is TRBV7-3, the J gene TRBJ1-1; 10 bases align to TRBD1. CDR3 length equals 15 residues. V dropped 3 bases and J dropped 4; count of bases not matched to a gene: 5. Germline CDR1 reads SGHTA; CDR2 reads FQGTGA. The CDR3 spells CASSLTGQGVTEAFF. The CDR3 DNA follows: TGTGCCAGCAGCTTGACCGGACAGGGGGTCACTGAAGCTTTCTTT.

The DNA for the CDR3 is TGTGCCAGCAGTTTAGGGTTCTCCCTTAACTATGGCTACACCTTC. Residues: CASSLGFSLNYGYTF. The chain recombines TRBV27 with TRBJ1-2; D is unresolved. Germline loops: CDR1 MNHEY, CDR2 SMNVEV (reference sequence). Trimming removed 2 bases at V and 1 base at J, with 11 bases between. This CDR3 has 15 amino acids.

The chain has TRBV19 and TRBJ2-1, with no clear D. The CDR3 has 14 amino acids. V gave up 5 bases and J gave up 6 bases, with 14 bases separating them. From germline, CDR1 is LNHDA and CDR2 SQIVND (reference sequence). The CDR3 sequence: CASSWASALNEQFF. In DNA form, the CDR3 reads TGTGCCAGTAGTTGGGCGAGCGCCCTCAATGAGCAGTTCTTC.

This clone has just a few counts. The V and J genes are TRBV10-1 and TRBJ1-1; D might be TRBD1 (6 bases). V lost 6 bases and J 3 bases, leaving 17 bases between the germline ends. This CDR3 comprises 15 residues. The germline gives CDR1 WNHNN, CDR2 SYGVQD (reference sequence). Here the CDR3 DNA reads TGCGCCAGCAGCAACGGACAGTGGTGGGACACTGAAGCTTTCTTT. It codes for CASSNGQWWDTEAFF.

Only a few counts were recorded for this clone. The chain couples TRBV7-1 to TRBJ2-7, with 10 bases identical to TRBD1. TRBV7-1 is recorded as an ORF, its role being uncertain. Trimming at V came to 4 bases and at J to 1 base, leaving 13 bases not matched to a gene. The CDR3 runs 18 residues. The chain's CDR3 is CASSLGQGDQRISYEQYF. The CDR3 DNA follows: TGTGCCAGCAGCTTAGGACAGGGGGACCAGCGGATTTCCTACGAGCAGTACTTC.

The table lists this clone with a few counts. The genes are TRBV2 and TRBJ2-7; D remains ambiguous. The germline CDR1 and CDR2 sequences are SNHLY and FYNNEI. V lost 4 bases and J lost 3, with 13 bases in between. The CDR3 loop spans 14 amino acids. The CDR3 DNA follows: TGTGCCAGCAGTGCCACGGACGGATTCTACGAGCAGTACTTC. This codes for CASSATDGFYEQYF.

The J gene is TRBJ1-2, the V gene TRBV5-8, with D unresolved. The CDR3 is made up of 15 amino acids. Germline CDR1 SGHTS, CDR2 YDEGEE. V lost 1 base and J 0 bases, leaving 10 bases between the germline ends. CDR3 coding DNA: TGTGCCAGCAGCTTGTATGACTCATCTAACTATGGCTACACCTTC. Residues: CASSLYDSSNYGYTF.

The chain couples TRBV14 to TRBJ2-7, with no clear D. V lost 1 base, J lost 0 bases, and 10 bases lay in between. CDR1 and CDR2 (germline): SGHDN, FVKESK. The CDR3 has 15 residues. CDR3 residues: CASSQGVMSSYEQYF. The CDR3 DNA is TGTGCCAGCAGCCAAGGAGTAATGAGCTCCTACGAGCAGTACTTC.

This clone was counted between two and nine times. The rearrangement links TRBV10-3 to TRBJ2-1; 12 positions agree with TRBD2. V shed 3 bases, J shed 4 bases, and the junction held 10 bases outside the gene matches. The germline V gene encodes CDR1 ENHRY and CDR2 SYGVKD. The CDR3 has 18 residues. The DNA for the CDR3 is TGTGCCATCAGTGATTGGACTAGCGGGACCGCCGGGTACAATGAGCAGTTCTTC. Its protein is CAISDWTSGTAGYNEQFF.

The genes are TRBV28 and TRBJ1-5; the match to TRBD1 covers 12 bases. The germline CDR1 and CDR2 sequences are MDHEN and SYDVKM. The CDR3 totals 18 residues. With 6 bases clipped from V and 0 bases from J, the junction kept 9 bases outside the gene matches. CDR3 protein: CASRSGTGGLYSNQPQHF. CDR3 DNA sequence: TGTGCCAGCAGGTCCGGGACAGGGGGCTTATATAGCAATCAGCCCCAGCATTTT. Looking up the rest from reference TRBV28 and TRBJ1-5 gives the full variable domain: DVKVTQSSRYLVKRTGEKVFLECVQDMDHENMFWYRQDPGLGLRLIYFSYDVKMKEKGDIPEGYSVSREKKERFSLILESASTNQTSMYLCASRSGTGGLYSNQPQHFGDGTRLSIL.

This clone showed up just a few times. The chain couples TRBV4-2 to TRBJ2-5; D may match TRBD1 or TRBD2 (6 bases each). Germline V gene data show CDR1 as LGHNA and CDR2 as YNFKEQ. Trimming removed 0 bases from V and 5 bases from J, with 13 bases in between. The CDR3 loop spans 15 amino acids. The CDR3 sequence: CASSQDRGPWETQYF. CDR3 sequence (DNA): TGTGCCAGCAGCCAAGATCGGGGGCCGTGGGAGACCCAGTACTTC.

Only a few counts were recorded for this clone. In nucleotides, the CDR3 is TGCGCCAGCAGCTCTAGCGGGAGCTCCTACAATGAGCAGTTCTTC. This translates into CASSSSGSSYNEQFF. The gene calls are TRBV5-1 and TRBJ2-1, with 10 bases identical to TRBD2. Germline values: CDR1 SGHRS, CDR2 YFSETQ. This CDR3 spans 15 amino acids. V lost 3 bases, J lost 0 bases, and 0 bases stayed unmatched. Combining the CDR3 with reference TRBV5-1 and TRBJ2-1 gives the whole variable domain KAGVTQTPRYLIKTRGQQVTLSCSPISGHRSVSWYQQTPGQGLQFLFEYFSETQRNKGNFPGRFSGRQFSNSRSEMNVSTLELGDSALYLCASSSSGSSYNEQFFGPGTRLTVL.

The chain couples TRBV6-1 to TRBJ2-1; 10 nucleotides match TRBD2. Germline V gene lookup returns CDR1 MNHNS and CDR2 SASEGT. Trimming at V came to 4 bases and at J to 5 bases, leaving 8 bases not matched to a gene. The CDR3 runs to 16 residues. The CDR3 loop reads CASSGNSGGKHNEQFF. The CDR3 bases are TGTGCCAGCAGTGGAAATAGCGGGGGGAAACACAATGAGCAGTTCTTC.

The chain has TRBV5-4 and TRBJ2-1, with 9 nucleotides matching TRBD1. The CDR3 is made up of 17 amino acids. V trimming: 1 base; J trimming: 1 base; junction bases outside the gene matches: 6. In germline, CDR1 is SGHNT, CDR2 YYREEE (reference sequence). CDR3 protein: CASSLPPGTGSYNEQFF. The CDR3 DNA is TGTGCCAGCAGCTTGCCCCCCGGGACAGGGTCCTACAATGAGCAGTTCTTC.

This clone was detected only a few times. V usage is TRBV6-1 and J usage is TRBJ1-5; 7 nucleotides agree with TRBD1. The CDR3 is made up of 13 amino acids. J gave up 3 bases and V 8 bases, and 4 bases lay outside the gene matches. The V gene's germline CDR1 is MNHNS and CDR2 SASEGT. The CDR3 sequence is CASDGTVNQPQHF. The CDR3 DNA reads TGTGCCAGCGATGGGACAGTCAATCAGCCCCAGCATTTT.

This clone has more than one count but fewer than ten. The chain joins TRBV29-1 to TRBJ2-1; 9 nucleotides align to TRBD2. Germline V gene lookup returns CDR1 SQVTM and CDR2 ANQGSEA. The CDR3 extends over 15 amino acids. Losses at the gene ends were 1 base for V and 6 bases for J; bases not matched to a gene: 7. CDR3: CSVEGGLAGINEQFF. CDR3 nucleotide sequence: TGCAGCGTTGAAGGAGGTCTAGCGGGAATCAATGAGCAGTTCTTC.

This clone was picked up a small number of times. The chain combines TRBV10-3 with TRBJ2-2; no clear D. There are 15 residues in the CDR3. V shed 4 bases and J shed 0 bases, with 9 bases lying between them. Germline V lookup: CDR1 ENHRY, CDR2 SYGVKD. CDR3 coding DNA: TGTGCCATCAGTGTGGGTAGATCGAACACCGGGGAGCTGTTTTTT. It specifies CAISVGRSNTGELFF.